The rows below give T cell receptor beta chains drawn from one sample of a study of blood T cell repertoires in COVID-19. Profiling relied on immunoSEQ multiplex PCR, and the TCRdb table lists in-frame clones only, not all of them. The table has 280,000 or so clones, approximately 86% seen once. Sequencing used peripheral blood. These receptors came from a woman in her 30s who had recovered from COVID-19. Both conserved end residues are trimmed from each CDR3.

j_call v_call cdr3_aa
TRBJ1-1 TRBV19 ASSRDTEAF
TRBJ1-5 TRBV28 ASSQTGTPNQPQH
TRBJ1-5 TRBV30 AWSPGRGPYSNQPQH
TRBJ1-2 TRBV3-1/TRBV3-2 ASSPYGGAFGYT
TRBJ1-1 TRBV11-2 ASSLDLGQYNTEAF
TRBJ2-1 TRBV28 ASNTQGLGGNEQF
TRBJ1-1 TRBV4-2 ASSQGYDSTEAF
TRBJ2-2 TRBV5-4 ASSRKSRVEGTGELF
TRBJ2-3 TRBV6-2/TRBV6-3 ASSRLADPGGDTQY
TRBJ1-4 TRBV28 ASSLAGQQNEKLF
TRBJ2-7 TRBV9 ASSVGGAPSYEQY
TRBJ1-1 TRBV3-1/TRBV3-2 ASSRHRGENTEAF
TRBJ1-2 TRBV4-1 ASSQQGRGDGYT
TRBJ2-3 TRBV11-2 ASSGPSGWTDTQY
TRBJ2-7 TRBV10-2 ASSEFSGGTYEQY
TRBJ1-3 TRBV11-2 ASSLAGIGDRTGNTIY
TRBJ1-5 TRBV6-1 ASSDSGPPWPQH
TRBJ1-1 TRBV28 ASSLFSGALNTEAF
TRBJ2-5 TRBV24-1 ATSSRSGYRETQY
TRBJ2-5 TRBV7-9 ASSLASGVETQY
TRBJ1-1 TRBV29-1 SVSRAEAF
TRBJ2-3 TRBV12-3/TRBV12-4 ASSVTSSTQY
TRBJ2-5 TRBV7-2 ASSSIAGGLETQY
TRBJ2-7 TRBV19 ATAGGSYEQY
TRBJ1-2 TRBV2 ASSVITGERGYT
TRBJ2-5 TRBV3-1/TRBV3-2 ASSLPAGGGETQY
TRBJ2-7 TRBV7-2 ASSPGGAVVEQY
TRBJ1-4 TRBV5-1 ASSLYGTGLEKLF
TRBJ2-1 TRBV19 ASSTRLPTRRGSDEQF
TRBJ2-1 TRBV30 AWSVRGLANEQF
TRBJ2-7 TRBV27 ASSFGNEQY
TRBJ1-1 TRBV5-8 ASSGGTAYEAF
TRBJ1-1 TRBV11-2 ASSFQGGTEAF
TRBJ1-1 TRBV30 AWSDGNTEAF
TRBJ2-7 TRBV5-6 ASSLGLAGPYEQY
TRBJ1-5 TRBV7-8 ASGREDQPQH
TRBJ2-1 TRBV4-3 ASSQDGAVYNEQF
TRBJ2-7 TRBV2 ASSLIRDTFYEQY
TRBJ2-1 TRBV28 ATTEAQGNFFYNEQF
TRBJ2-7 TRBV28 ASSPTGTGYEQY
TRBJ2-7 TRBV12-3/TRBV12-4 ASSSRDSYEQY
TRBJ1-1 TRBV6-4 ASILTRGNTEAF
TRBJ2-2 TRBV19 ASSIAQATNTGELF
TRBJ2-2 TRBV14 ASSQDLLAGELF
TRBJ2-7 TRBV30 AWSLGSGISYEQY
TRBJ2-5 TRBV7-8 ASSLDAGSWETQY
TRBJ2-2 TRBV10-3 AISTGDTGELF
TRBJ2-7 TRBV5-5 ASSLTQGTGFN
TRBJ1-1 TRBV18 ASSRDSKMNTEAF
TRBJ2-2 TRBV11-2 ASSSGTSNTGELF
TRBJ1-1 TRBV30 AWWGMGAAEAF
TRBJ2-3 TRBV5-4 ASSSTPTDTQY
TRBJ1-2 TRBV6-1 ASSEAPAVSYGYT
TRBJ2-1 TRBV2 ASSGGGPYNEQF